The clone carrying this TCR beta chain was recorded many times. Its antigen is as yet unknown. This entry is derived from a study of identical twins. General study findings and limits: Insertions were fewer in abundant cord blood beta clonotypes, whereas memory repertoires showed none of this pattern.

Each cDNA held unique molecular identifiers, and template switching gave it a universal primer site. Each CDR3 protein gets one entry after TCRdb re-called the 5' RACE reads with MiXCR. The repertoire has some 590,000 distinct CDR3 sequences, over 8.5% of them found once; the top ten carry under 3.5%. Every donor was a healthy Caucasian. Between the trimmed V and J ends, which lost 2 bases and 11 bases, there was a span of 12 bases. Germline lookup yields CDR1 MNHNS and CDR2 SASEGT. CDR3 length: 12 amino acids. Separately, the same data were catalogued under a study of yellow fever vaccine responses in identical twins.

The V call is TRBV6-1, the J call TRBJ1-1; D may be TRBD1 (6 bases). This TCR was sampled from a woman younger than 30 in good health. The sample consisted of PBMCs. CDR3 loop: CASSEKRGDAFF. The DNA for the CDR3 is TGTGCCAGCAGTGAAAAGAGGGGGGATGCTTTCTTT.